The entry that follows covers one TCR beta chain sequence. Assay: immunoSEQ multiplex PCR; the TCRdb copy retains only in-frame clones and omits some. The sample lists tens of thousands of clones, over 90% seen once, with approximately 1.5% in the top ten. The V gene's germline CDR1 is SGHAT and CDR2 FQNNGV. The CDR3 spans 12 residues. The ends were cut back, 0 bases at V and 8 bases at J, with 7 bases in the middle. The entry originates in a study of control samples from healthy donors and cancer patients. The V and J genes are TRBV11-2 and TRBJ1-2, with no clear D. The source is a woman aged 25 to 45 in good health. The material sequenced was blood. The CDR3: CASSLDALGYTF. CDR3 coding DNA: TGTGCCAGCAGCTTAGACGCGTTAGGCTACACCTTC. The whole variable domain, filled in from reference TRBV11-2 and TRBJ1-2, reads EAGVAQSPRYKIIEKRQSVAFWCNPISGHATLYWYQQILGQGPKLLIQFQNNGVVDDSQLPKDRFSAERLKGVDSTLKIQPAKLEDSAVYLCASSLDALGYTFGSGTRLTVV.